This T cell receptor (beta chain) was identified during a study of T cell clones after liver transplantation. Per the germline V gene, CDR1 is MNHEY and CDR2 is SMNVEV (reference sequence). CDR3 size: 20 residues. V gave up 2 bases and J gave up 1 base; unmatched junction bases: 8. Measured with immunoSEQ multiplex PCR; TCRdb has only the in-frame clones, and not every one. This sample carries 85,000 to 130,000 clones, 80% to 85% of them seen once, and the ten largest clones take approximately 0.93%. The source material was CD4+ T cells from blood, sampled before liver transplant. This chain uses TRBV27 with TRBJ2-1, with 16 bases identical to TRBD2. The sequence was collected from a human donor who received a liver transplant. The CDR3 bases are TGTGCCAGCAGTTTAGGGTGGGGACTAGCGGGAGGGCAGTCCTACAATGAGCAGTTCTTC. Its translation: CASSLGWGLAGGQSYNEQFF.